Detailed here is one T cell receptor beta chain. Its antigen remains unidentified. This sample is drawn from a study of neoadjuvant anti-PD-1 for oral cavity cancer. Study as a whole: Non-progressing patients received a fourth nivolumab dose near day 43, then surgery on days 50-56. Study observations and caveats: Each response group had just a few patients in TCR analyses. Pretreatment Treg/Th17 ratio correlated inversely with post-treatment tumor clonality.

TCRdb keeps only in-frame clones here, not all; method: immunoSEQ multiplex PCR. The sample shows around 81,000 clones, under 85% of them seen only once. The CDR3 has 14 amino acids. Germline CDR1 reads SNHLY; CDR2 reads FYNNEI. Trimming shortened V by 4 bases and J by 4 bases, and 11 bases separated the two germline ends. V is TRBV2 and J is TRBJ1-5; D is unresolved. The TCR comes from a person between 40 and 80 years old with oral cavity squamous cell carcinoma. The input for sequencing was PBMCs, taken before nivolumab (anti-PD-1) treatment. The CDR3 DNA is TGTGCCAGCAGTGGCACCCCGAGGAATCAGCCCCAGCATTTT. Its protein product is CASSGTPRNQPQHF.